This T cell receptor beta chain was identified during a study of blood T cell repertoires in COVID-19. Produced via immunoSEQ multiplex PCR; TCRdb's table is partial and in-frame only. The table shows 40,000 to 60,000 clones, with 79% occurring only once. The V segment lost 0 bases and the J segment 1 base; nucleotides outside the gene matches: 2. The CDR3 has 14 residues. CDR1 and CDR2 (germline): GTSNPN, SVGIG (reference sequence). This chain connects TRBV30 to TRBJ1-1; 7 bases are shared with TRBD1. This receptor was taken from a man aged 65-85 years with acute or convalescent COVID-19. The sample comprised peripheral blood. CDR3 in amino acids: CAWSVTGRNTEAFF. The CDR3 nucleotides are TGTGCCTGGAGTGTGACAGGGAGGAACACTGAAGCTTTCTTT.